This T cell receptor beta chain was sequenced for a study of technical replicates of blood from four donors. This table comes from immunoSEQ multiplex PCR, and its TCRdb copy is limited to in-frame clones, with some not included. The top ten clones hold about 0.23% of a sample with tens of thousands of clones, 94% of them seen once. Germline trimming cut 6 bases from V and 10 bases from J; bases unmatched to any gene: 6. The CDR3 covers 14 residues. Germline CDR1 SNHLY, CDR2 FYNNEI. Sequencing used T cells isolated from PBMCs. The V and J genes are TRBV2 and TRBJ2-1; 13 positions agree with TRBD2. This clonotype originated in a human donor in good health. The CDR3 DNA reads as TGTGCCAGCAGACTACCGGGACTAGCGGGGGAGCAGTTCTTC. Amino acid sequence: CASRLPGLAGEQFF.